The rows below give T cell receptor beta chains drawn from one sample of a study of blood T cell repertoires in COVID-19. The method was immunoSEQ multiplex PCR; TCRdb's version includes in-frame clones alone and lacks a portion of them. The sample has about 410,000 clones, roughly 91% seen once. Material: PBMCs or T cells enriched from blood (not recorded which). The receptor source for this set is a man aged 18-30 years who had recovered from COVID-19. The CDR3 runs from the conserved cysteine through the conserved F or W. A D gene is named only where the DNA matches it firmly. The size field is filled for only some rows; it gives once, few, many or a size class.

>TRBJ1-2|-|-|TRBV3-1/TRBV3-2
TGTGCCAGCAGCGAATCGGGGGGGCCGAACTATGGCTACACCTTC
CASSESGGPNYGYTF
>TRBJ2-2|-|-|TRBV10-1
TGCGCCAGCAGTGGTCGTAGCAGAGCCGGGGAGCTGTTTTTT
CASSGRSRAGELFF
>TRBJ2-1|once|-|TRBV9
TGTGCCAGCAGCGTAGCGGGAAGCTACAATGAGCAGTTCTTC
CASSVAGSYNEQFF
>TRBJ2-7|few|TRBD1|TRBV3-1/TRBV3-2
TGTGCCAGCAGCCGAAAGACCGGGACAGGGGTAGGGGAGCAGTACTTC
CASSRKTGTGVGEQYF
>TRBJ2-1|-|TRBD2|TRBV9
TGTGCCAGCAGCGTCGGCGGGGGACTAGCGGCTTCAAGCTCCTACAATGAGCAGTTCTTC
CASSVGGGLAASSSYNEQFF
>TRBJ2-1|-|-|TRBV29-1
TGCAGCGGAACCGAGAGCTCCTACAATGAGCAGTTCTTC
CSGTESSYNEQFF
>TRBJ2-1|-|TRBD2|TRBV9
TGTGCCAGCAGCACAATGACTAGCGGGGGTGAGCAGTTCTTC
CASSTMTSGGEQFF
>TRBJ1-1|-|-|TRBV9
TGTGCCAGCAGCCCCAGCTGGCGGAGGAACACTGAAGCTTTCTTT
CASSPSWRRNTEAFF
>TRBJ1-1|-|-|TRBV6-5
TGTGCCATTAGGGTACAGGATTACACTGAAGCTTTCTTT
CAIRVQDYTEAFF
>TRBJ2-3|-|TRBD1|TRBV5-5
TGTGCCAGCAGCCCAGAGGGGGCGGTCACAGATACGCAGTATTTT
CASSPEGAVTDTQYF
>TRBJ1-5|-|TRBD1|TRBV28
TGTGCCAGCAGTTCGGACAGGAGTCGGGGCAATCAGCCCCAGCATTTT
CASSSDRSRGNQPQHF
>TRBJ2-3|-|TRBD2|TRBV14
TGTGCCAGCAGCCTCCGACTAGCGGGAGGGCCGTTGGATACGCAGTATTTT
CASSLRLAGGPLDTQYF
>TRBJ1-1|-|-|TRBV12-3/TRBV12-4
TGTGCCAGCAGGCTAGTGAACACTGAAGCTTTCTTT
CASRLVNTEAFF
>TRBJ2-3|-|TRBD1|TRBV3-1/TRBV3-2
TGTGCCAGCAGCCAAAGGGGACAGGTGATCACAGATACGCAGTATTTT
CASSQRGQVITDTQYF
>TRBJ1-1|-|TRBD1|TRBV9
TGTGCCAGCAGCGCCGACCGGGACAGGTATTTTTCTGAAGCTTTCTTT
CASSADRDRYFSEAFF
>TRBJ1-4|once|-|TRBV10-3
TGTGCCATCAGGGGAGCAGGAAATGAAAAACTGTTTTTT
CAIRGAGNEKLFF
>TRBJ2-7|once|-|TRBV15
TGTGCCACCAGCAGAGCCAGGGCGCCGAGCTCCTACGAGCAGTACTTC
CATSRARAPSSYEQYF
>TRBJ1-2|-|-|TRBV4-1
TGCGCCAGCAGCCAATGGGAAGGGGCGGAGCCTTACACCTTC
CASSQWEGAEPYTF